The clone carrying this TCR beta chain has a single count. Its antigen is not known. The V gene end was trimmed by 8 bases and the J gene end by 6 bases; junction bases not matched to a gene: 12. Germline-derived CDR1 and CDR2 are SNHLY and FYNNEI. The CDR3 totals 15 residues. These data originate in a study of cytomegalovirus exposure and HLA in healthy donors. Across the study: There were more than 350 genotyped donors. Of these, 81% fell in the genetic ancestry cluster associated with self-reported Caucasian donors.

Study-wide results and limits: The majority of CMV-associated TCR beta chains were reported as apparently HLA-restricted in a later analysis.

PCR amplification relied on 60 Vbeta primers (plus 13 Jbeta primers). The protocol was immunoSEQ multiplex PCR, while the TCRdb copy is restricted to in-frame clones and leaves out a portion. The data show roughly 160,000 clones, 77% seen once. V gene TRBV2 combines with J gene TRBJ2-7, with 11 bases identical to TRBD2. The TCR sequence derives from a man aged 50 to 60 in good health and CMV-seropositive. Sequenced: PBMCs. CDR3 sequence: CASVPLAGGSVEQYF. The CDR3, as DNA: TGTGCCAGCGTACCCCTAGCGGGGGGATCTGTCGAGCAGTACTTC. The full variable domain, its missing parts supplied by reference TRBV2 and TRBJ2-7, is EPEVTQTPSHQVTQMGQEVILRCVPISNHLYFYWYRQILGQKVEFLVSFYNNEISEKSEIFDDQFSVERPDGSNFTLKIRSTKLEDSAMYFCASVPLAGGSVEQYFGPGTRLTVT.